This TCR beta chain was observed in a study of blood T cell repertoires in COVID-19. Here immunoSEQ multiplex PCR was the method, and the copy in TCRdb shows in-frame clones only, minus some. The table includes 90,000 to 120,000 clones, 60% to 85% detected once. CDR1 and CDR2 from the germline V gene are SGDLS and YYNGEE. The CDR3 has 15 residues. V shed 3 bases and J 1 base; nucleotides not matched to a gene: 2. V and J are TRBV9 and TRBJ2-2; 8 bases line up with TRBD2. The sequence came from a man aged 70 or older with acute or convalescent COVID-19. Sequencing used peripheral blood. CDR3 nucleotides: TGTGCCAGCAGCGCGAGCGGGGGGAACACCGGGGAGCTGTTTTTT. It codes for CASSASGGNTGELFF.